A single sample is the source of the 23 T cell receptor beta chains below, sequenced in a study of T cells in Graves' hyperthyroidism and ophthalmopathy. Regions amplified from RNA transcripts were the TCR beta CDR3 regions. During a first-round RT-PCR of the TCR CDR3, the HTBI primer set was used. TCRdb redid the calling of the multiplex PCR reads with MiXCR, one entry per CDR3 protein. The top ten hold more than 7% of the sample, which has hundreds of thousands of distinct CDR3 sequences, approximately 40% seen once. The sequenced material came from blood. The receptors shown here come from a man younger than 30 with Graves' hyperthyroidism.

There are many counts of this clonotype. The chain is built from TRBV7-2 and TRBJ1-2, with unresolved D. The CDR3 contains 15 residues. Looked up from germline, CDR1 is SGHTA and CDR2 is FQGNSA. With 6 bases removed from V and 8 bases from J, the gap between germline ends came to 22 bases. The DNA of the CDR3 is TGTGCCAGCAGTCTCAATACGGACCCAGGAAAGGGCTACACCTTC. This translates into CASSLNTDPGKGYTF.

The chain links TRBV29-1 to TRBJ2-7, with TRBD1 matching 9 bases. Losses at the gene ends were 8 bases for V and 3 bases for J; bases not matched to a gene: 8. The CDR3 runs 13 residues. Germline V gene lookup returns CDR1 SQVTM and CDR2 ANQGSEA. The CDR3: CSSGGQGIYEQYF. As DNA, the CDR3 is TGCAGCTCTGGAGGACAGGGGATCTACGAGCAGTACTTC.

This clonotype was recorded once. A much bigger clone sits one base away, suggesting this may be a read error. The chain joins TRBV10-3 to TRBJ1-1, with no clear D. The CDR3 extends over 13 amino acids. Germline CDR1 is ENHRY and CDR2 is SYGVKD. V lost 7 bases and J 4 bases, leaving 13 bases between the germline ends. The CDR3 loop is CAITLDGSTEAFF. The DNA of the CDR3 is TGTGCCATCACCCTTGACGGGAGCACTGAAGCTTTCTTT.

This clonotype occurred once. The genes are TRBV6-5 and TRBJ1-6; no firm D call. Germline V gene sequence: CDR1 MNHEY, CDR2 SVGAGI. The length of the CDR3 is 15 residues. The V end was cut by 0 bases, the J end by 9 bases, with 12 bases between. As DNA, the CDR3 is TGTGCCAGCAGTTACTCGAAAAGGGTCGCTTCACCCCTCCACTTT. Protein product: CASSYSKRVASPLHF.

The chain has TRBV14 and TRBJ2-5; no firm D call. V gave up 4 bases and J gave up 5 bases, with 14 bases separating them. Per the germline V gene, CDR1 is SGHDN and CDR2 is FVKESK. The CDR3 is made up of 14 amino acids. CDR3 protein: CASSPGDPAETQYF. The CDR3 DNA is TGTGCCAGCAGCCCCGGTGACCCCGCGGAGACCCAGTACTTC. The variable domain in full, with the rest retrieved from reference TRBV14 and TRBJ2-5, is EAGVTQFPSHSVIEKGQTVTLRCDPISGHDNLYWYRRVMGKEIKFLLHFVKESKQDESGMPNNRFLAERTGGTYSTLKVQPAELEDSGVYFCASSPGDPAETQYFGPGTRLLVL.

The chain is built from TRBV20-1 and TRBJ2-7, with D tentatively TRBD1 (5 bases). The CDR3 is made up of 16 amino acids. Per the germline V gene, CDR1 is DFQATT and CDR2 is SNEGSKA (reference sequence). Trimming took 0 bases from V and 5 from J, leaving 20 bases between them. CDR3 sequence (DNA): TGCAGTGCTAGAGATTCCTGGACAAGCCTCAACCACGAGCAGTACTTC. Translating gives CSARDSWTSLNHEQYF.

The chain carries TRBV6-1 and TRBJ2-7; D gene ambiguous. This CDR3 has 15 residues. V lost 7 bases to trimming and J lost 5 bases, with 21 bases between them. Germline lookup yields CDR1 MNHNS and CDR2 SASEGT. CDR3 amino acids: CASTPSSLLSHEQYF. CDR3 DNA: TGTGCCAGCACTCCATCGAGCCTACTCAGCCACGAGCAGTACTTC.

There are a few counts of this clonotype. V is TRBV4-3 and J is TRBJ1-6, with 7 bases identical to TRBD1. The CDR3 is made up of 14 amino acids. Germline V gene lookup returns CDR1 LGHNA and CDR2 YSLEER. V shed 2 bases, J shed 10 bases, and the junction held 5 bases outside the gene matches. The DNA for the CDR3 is TGCGCCAGCAGCCAACTCAGACAGGGCTCACCCCTCCACTTT. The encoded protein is CASSQLRQGSPLHF.

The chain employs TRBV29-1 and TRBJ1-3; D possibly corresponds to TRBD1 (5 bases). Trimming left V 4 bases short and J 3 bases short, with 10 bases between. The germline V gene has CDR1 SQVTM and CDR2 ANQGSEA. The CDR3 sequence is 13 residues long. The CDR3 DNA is TGCAGCGTTGGCAGGGACTATGGAAACACCATATATTTT. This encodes CSVGRDYGNTIYF. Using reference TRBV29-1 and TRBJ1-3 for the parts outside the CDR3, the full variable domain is SAVISQKPSRDICQRGTSLTIQCQVDSQVTMMFWYRQQPGQSLTLIATANQGSEATYESGFVIDKFPISRPNLTFSTLTVSNMSPEDSSIYLCSVGRDYGNTIYFGEGSWLTVV.

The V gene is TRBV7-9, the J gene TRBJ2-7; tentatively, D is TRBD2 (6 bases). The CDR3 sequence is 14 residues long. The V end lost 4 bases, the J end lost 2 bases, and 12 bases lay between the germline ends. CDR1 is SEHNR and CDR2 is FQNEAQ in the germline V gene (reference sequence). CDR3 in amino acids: CASSSAASAYEQYF. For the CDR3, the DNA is TGTGCCAGCAGCTCAGCAGCTAGCGCCTACGAGCAGTACTTC.

CDR3 loop: CATSRDQEGLYEQYF. The CDR3 DNA reads as TGTGCCACCAGCAGAGATCAAGAGGGCCTCTACGAGCAGTACTTC. The genes are TRBV15 and TRBJ2-7; D may be TRBD2 (5 bases). V was pared by 0 bases and J by 3 bases, with 12 bases between. The CDR3 totals 15 residues. CDR1 and CDR2 (germline): LNHNV, YYDKDF (reference sequence).

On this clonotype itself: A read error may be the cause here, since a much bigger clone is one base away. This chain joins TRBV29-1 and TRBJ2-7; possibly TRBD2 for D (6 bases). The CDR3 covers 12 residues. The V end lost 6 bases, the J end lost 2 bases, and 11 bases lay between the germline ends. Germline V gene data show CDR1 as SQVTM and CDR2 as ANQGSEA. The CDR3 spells CSVAGSTYEQYF. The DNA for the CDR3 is TGCAGCGTAGCGGGCAGCACCTACGAGCAGTACTTC.

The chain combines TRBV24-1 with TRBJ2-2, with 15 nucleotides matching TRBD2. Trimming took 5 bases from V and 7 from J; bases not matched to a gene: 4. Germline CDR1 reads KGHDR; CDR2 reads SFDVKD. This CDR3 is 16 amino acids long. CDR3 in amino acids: CATSGTSGRADGELFF. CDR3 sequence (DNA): TGTGCCACCAGTGGGACTAGCGGGAGGGCCGACGGGGAGCTGTTTTTT.

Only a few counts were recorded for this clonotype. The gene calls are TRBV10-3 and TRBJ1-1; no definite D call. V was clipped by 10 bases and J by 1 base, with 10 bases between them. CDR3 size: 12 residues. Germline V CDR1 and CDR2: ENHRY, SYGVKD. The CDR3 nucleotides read TGTGCCACCGGCTACGAGAACACTGAAGCTTTCTTT. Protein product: CATGYENTEAFF.

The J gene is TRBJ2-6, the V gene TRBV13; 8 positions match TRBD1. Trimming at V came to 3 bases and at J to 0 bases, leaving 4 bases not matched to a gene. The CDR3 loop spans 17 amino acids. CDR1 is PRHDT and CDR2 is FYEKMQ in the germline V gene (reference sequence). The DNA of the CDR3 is TGTGCCAGCAGCTTGACAGGGGTGAGCTCTGGGGCCAACGTCCTGACTTTC. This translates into CASSLTGVSSGANVLTF. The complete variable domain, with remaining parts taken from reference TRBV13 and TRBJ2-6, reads AAGVIQSPRHLIKEKRETATLKCYPIPRHDTVYWYQQGPGQDPQFLISFYEKMQSDKGSIPDRFSAQQFSDYHSELNMSSLELGDSALYFCASSLTGVSSGANVLTFGAGSRLTVL.

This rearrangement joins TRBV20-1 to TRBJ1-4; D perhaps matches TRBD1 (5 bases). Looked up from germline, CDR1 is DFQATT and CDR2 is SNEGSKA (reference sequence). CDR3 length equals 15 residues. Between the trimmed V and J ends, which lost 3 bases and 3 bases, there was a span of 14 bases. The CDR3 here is CSASDRDGPNEKLFF. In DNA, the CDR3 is TGCAGTGCTAGTGATCGGGACGGCCCTAATGAAAAACTGTTTTTT.

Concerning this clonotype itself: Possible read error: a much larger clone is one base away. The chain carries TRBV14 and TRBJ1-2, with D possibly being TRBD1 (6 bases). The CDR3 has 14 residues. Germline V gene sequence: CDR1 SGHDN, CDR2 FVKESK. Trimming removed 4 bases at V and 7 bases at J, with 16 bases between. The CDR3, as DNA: TGTGCCAGCAGCCGAGCGGCTACAGGGTTTGGCTACACCTTC. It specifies CASSRAATGFGYTF. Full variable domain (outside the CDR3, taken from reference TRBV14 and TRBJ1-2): EAGVTQFPSHSVIEKGQTVTLRCDPISGHDNLYWYRRVMGKEIKFLLHFVKESKQDESGMPNNRFLAERTGGTYSTLKVQPAELEDSGVYFCASSRAATGFGYTFGSGTRLTVV.

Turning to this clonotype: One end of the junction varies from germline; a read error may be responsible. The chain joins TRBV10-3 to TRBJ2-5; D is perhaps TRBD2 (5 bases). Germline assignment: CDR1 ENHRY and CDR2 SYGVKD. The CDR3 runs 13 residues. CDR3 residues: CASSYYGGETQYF. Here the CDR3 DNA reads TGTGCCAGCAGTTACTACGGAGGAGAGACCCAGTACTTC.

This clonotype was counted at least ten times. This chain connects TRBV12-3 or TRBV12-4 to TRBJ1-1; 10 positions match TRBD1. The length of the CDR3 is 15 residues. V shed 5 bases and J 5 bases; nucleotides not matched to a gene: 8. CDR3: CASSRKTGGLTEAFF. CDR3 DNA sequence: TGTGCCAGCAGTAGAAAGACAGGGGGCTTGACTGAAGCTTTCTTT.

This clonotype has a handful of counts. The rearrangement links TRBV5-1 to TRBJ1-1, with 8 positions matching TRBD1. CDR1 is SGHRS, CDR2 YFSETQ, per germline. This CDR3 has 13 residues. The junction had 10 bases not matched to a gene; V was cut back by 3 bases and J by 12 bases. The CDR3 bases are TGCGCCAGCAGCTCGGACAGGGTGGGGAGTACTTTCTTT. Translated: CASSSDRVGSTFF.

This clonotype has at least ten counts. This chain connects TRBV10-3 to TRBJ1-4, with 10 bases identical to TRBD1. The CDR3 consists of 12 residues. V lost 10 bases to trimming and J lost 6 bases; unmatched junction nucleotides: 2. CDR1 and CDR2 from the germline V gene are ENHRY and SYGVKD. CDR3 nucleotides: TGTGCCACCGGGACAGGGGATGAAAAACTGTTTTTT. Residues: CATGTGDEKLFF.

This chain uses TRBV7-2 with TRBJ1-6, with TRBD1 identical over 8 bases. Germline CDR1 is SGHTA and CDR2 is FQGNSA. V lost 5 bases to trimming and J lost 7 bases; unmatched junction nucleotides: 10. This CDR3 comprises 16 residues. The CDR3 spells CASSQILQGENSPLHF. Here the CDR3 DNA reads TGTGCCAGCAGCCAGATCCTACAGGGGGAGAATTCACCCCTCCACTTT.

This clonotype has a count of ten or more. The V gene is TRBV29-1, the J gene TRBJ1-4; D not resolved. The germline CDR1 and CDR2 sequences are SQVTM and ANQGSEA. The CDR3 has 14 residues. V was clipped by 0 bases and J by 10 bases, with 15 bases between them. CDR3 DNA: TGCAGCGTTGAAGATCAACCTCCGTCGGGAAAACTGTTTTTT. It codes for CSVEDQPPSGKLFF. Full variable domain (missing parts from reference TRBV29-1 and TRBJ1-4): SAVISQKPSRDICQRGTSLTIQCQVDSQVTMMFWYRQQPGQSLTLIATANQGSEATYESGFVIDKFPISRPNLTFSTLTVSNMSPEDSSIYLCSVEDQPPSGKLFFGSGTQLSVL.